The 32 T cell receptor beta chains below all came from one sample that was sequenced in a study of PD-1 blockade in mismatch repair-deficient tumors. The method was immunoSEQ multiplex PCR; TCRdb's version includes in-frame clones alone and lacks a portion of them. Of about 63,000 clones listed, approximately 90% are singletons. Source: peripheral blood, taken 52 weeks after starting pembrolizumab. These receptors all come from an adult with mismatch repair-deficient cancer.

The chain recombines TRBV19 with TRBJ1-1, with D possibly matching TRBD1 (5 bases). This CDR3 has 13 amino acids. Germline assignment: CDR1 LNHDA and CDR2 SQIVND (reference sequence). Deletions cut 5 bases from V and 4 bases from J, with 11 bases between. The CDR3 nucleotides read TGTGCCAGTAGTCCGGGACTGGGCACTGAAGCTTTCTTT. This codes for CASSPGLGTEAFF. Using reference TRBV19 and TRBJ1-1 for the parts outside the CDR3, the full variable domain is DGGITQSPKYLFRKEGQNVTLSCEQNLNHDAMYWYRQDPGQGLRLIYYSQIVNDFQKGDIAEGYSVSREKKESFPLTVTSAQKNPTAFYLCASSPGLGTEAFFGQGTRLTVV.

The J gene is TRBJ2-2, the V gene TRBV11-2; TRBD2 aligns across 15 bases. Germline V gives CDR1 SGHAT, CDR2 FQNNGV. V trimming: 5 bases; J trimming: 7 bases; junction bases outside the gene matches: 14. The CDR3 contains 19 residues. The CDR3 loop is CASSTSPGLAGGRGGELFF. The DNA for the CDR3 is TGTGCCAGCAGCACCTCTCCGGGACTAGCGGGAGGCCGGGGCGGGGAGCTGTTTTTT.

The CDR3 DNA reads as TGTGCCAGCAGCTCCCTTAGTGAGTCCTACGAGCAGTACTTC. Protein product: CASSSLSESYEQYF. The V call is TRBV11-2, the J call TRBJ2-7, with D unresolved. V was trimmed by 4 bases and J by 1 base, leaving 11 bases between them. The CDR3 is 14 residues long. Germline V gene sequence: CDR1 SGHAT, CDR2 FQNNGV.

The chain employs TRBV15 and TRBJ2-1; no definite D call. Trimming pared 5 bases from V and 8 bases from J, leaving 10 bases between. There are 12 residues in the CDR3. Germline-derived CDR1 and CDR2 are LNHNV and YYDKDF (reference sequence). Here the CDR3 reads CATSYRPDEQFF. The CDR3 DNA reads as TGTGCCACCAGCTACAGACCCGATGAGCAGTTCTTC.

The chain has TRBV7-9 and TRBJ2-4; D remains ambiguous. From germline, CDR1 is SEHNR and CDR2 FQNEAQ (reference sequence). V was trimmed by 0 bases and J by 0 bases, leaving 6 bases between them. The CDR3 totals 15 residues. CDR3 sequence reads: CASSLAPSAKNIQYF. CDR3 nucleotides: TGTGCCAGCAGCTTAGCGCCTTCAGCCAAAAACATTCAGTACTTC.

The chain recombines TRBV2 with TRBJ2-7, with D possibly being TRBD2 (5 bases). Germline CDR1 is SNHLY and CDR2 is FYNNEI. CDR3 length: 17 residues. Trimming removed 6 bases from V and 5 bases from J, with 26 bases in between. CDR3 bases: TGTGCCAGCAGCGAGACGGGAAGTGGTGGAATCAGCAACGAGCAGTACTTC. It is translated as CASSETGSGGISNEQYF.

The chain has TRBV19 and TRBJ2-7; D might be TRBD1 (6 bases). The CDR3 is made up of 14 amino acids. V dropped 6 bases and J dropped 0 bases, with 12 bases sitting between them. The germline CDR1 and CDR2 sequences are LNHDA and SQIVND (reference sequence). The DNA of the CDR3 is TGTGCCAGTAGCGCAAAGACAGGCTCCTACGAGCAGTACTTC. It specifies CASSAKTGSYEQYF.

The chain links TRBV18 to TRBJ1-2; TRBD1 is a possible D gene (6 bases). CDR1 and CDR2 (germline): KGHSH, LQKENI. V lost 0 bases to trimming and J lost 0 bases, with 8 bases between them. This CDR3 comprises 15 residues. CDR3 region: CASSPPGGPNYGYTF. The CDR3 DNA follows: TGTGCCAGCTCACCACCCGGGGGGCCTAACTATGGCTACACCTTC.

The chain combines TRBV28 with TRBJ2-7; 8 nucleotides line up with TRBD1. Per the germline V gene, CDR1 is MDHEN and CDR2 is SYDVKM. CDR3 length equals 15 residues. J gave up 0 bases and V 10 bases, and 11 bases lay outside the gene matches. The CDR3 reads CATYSRDRSSYEQYF. The CDR3 DNA sequence: TGTGCCACGTACTCCCGGGACAGGAGCTCCTACGAGCAGTACTTC.

The chain carries TRBV28 and TRBJ2-6, with TRBD1 matching 7 bases. Germline V CDR1 and CDR2: MDHEN, SYDVKM. V lost 6 bases and J lost 0; bases outside the gene matches: 8. This CDR3 spans 17 amino acids. Here the CDR3 DNA reads TGTGCCAGCAGGAACAGGGGCGAGGTCTCTGGGGCCAACGTCCTGACTTTC. Translated: CASRNRGEVSGANVLTF.

V usage is TRBV6-1 and J usage is TRBJ1-3; D gene uncertain. The V end was cut by 7 bases, the J end by 0 bases, with 13 bases between. The CDR3 length is 15 residues. Germline CDR1 MNHNS, CDR2 SASEGT. CDR3 sequence (DNA): TGTGCCAGCACTACGGACGGATCCTCTGGAAACACCATATATTTT. Its translation is CASTTDGSSGNTIYF.

As DNA, the CDR3 is TGTGCCAGCAGCCCGAGGACAGGGAAGTCCTCTGGGGCCAACGTCCTGACTTTC. This codes for CASSPRTGKSSGANVLTF. The rearrangement uses TRBV7-9 and TRBJ2-6; 8 bases match TRBD1. V gave up 5 bases and J gave up 0 bases; unmatched junction bases: 9. Germline V CDR1 and CDR2: SEHNR, FQNEAQ (reference sequence). The CDR3 runs to 18 residues. The full variable domain, its missing parts supplied by reference TRBV7-9 and TRBJ2-6, is DTGVSQNPRHKITKRGQNVTFRCDPISEHNRLYWYRQTLGQGPEFLTYFQNEAQLEKSRLLSDRFSAERPKGSFSTLEIQRTEQGDSAMYLCASSPRTGKSSGANVLTFGAGSRLTVL.

The J gene is TRBJ2-7, the V gene TRBV28; 7 bases are a match to TRBD1. Unmatched junction bases numbered 6, after V lost 2 bases and J lost 2 bases. CDR3 length equals 15 residues. Germline lookup yields CDR1 MDHEN and CDR2 SYDVKM. This CDR3 reads CASSLLTGRTYEQYF. CDR3 DNA sequence: TGTGCCAGCAGTTTACTGACAGGGAGAACCTACGAGCAGTACTTC.

J is TRBJ2-3 and V is TRBV27; 14 bases are a match to TRBD2. This CDR3 has 16 residues. Germline-derived CDR1 and CDR2 are MNHEY and SMNVEV (reference sequence). V lost 7 bases, J lost 5 bases, and 8 bases stayed unmatched. The CDR3 DNA follows: TGTGCCAGCAAGATGGGGACTAGCGGGAGTAAAGATACGCAGTATTTT. Translated, it gives CASKMGTSGSKDTQYF.

This clone was found once. The chain employs TRBV9 and TRBJ1-4; 7 bases match TRBD1. The CDR3 is 15 amino acids. V gave up 4 bases and J gave up 5 bases; unmatched junction bases: 8. CDR1 is SGDLS, CDR2 YYNGEE, per germline. The CDR3 region has the DNA TGTGCCAGCAGCCCAGGGGGGGCGGGCAATGAAAAACTGTTTTTT. As protein: CASSPGGAGNEKLFF.

The chain is built from TRBV21-1 and TRBJ2-3; the DNA was not compared with TRBD1, the D call given in the table. TRBV21-1 is a pseudogene segment. The length of the CDR3 is 17 residues. The CDR3 DNA reads TGTGCCAGCAGCAAAGAGGGGGCTCGTGGGGAAACAGATACGCAGTATTTT. Translating gives CASSKEGARGETDTQYF.

This clone was counted once. This rearrangement joins TRBV5-6 to TRBJ2-4; D unclear. Germline-derived CDR1 and CDR2 are SGHDT and YYEEEE. The CDR3 has 15 residues. V was trimmed by 1 base and J by 0 bases, leaving 8 bases between them. CDR3 in amino acids: CASSLWWVAKNIQYF. The CDR3, as DNA: TGTGCCAGCAGCTTGTGGTGGGTAGCCAAAAACATTCAGTACTTC.

This clone was detected once. The V call is TRBV4-1, the J call TRBJ2-1; 9 bases are a match to TRBD2. V was pared by 4 bases and J by 2 bases, with 3 bases of the junction left unmatched. Germline lookup yields CDR1 MGHRA and CDR2 YSYEKL. The CDR3 has 15 amino acids. The CDR3 is CASSPSGDTYNEQFF. CDR3 nucleotide sequence: TGCGCCAGCAGCCCTAGCGGGGATACCTACAATGAGCAGTTCTTC.

The chain combines TRBV10-3 with TRBJ2-2, with 14 bases matching TRBD2. This CDR3 contains 16 residues. In germline, CDR1 is ENHRY, CDR2 SYGVKD. With 10 bases clipped from V and 0 bases from J, the junction kept 4 bases outside the gene matches. The CDR3 sequence: CATGTSGSTNTGELFF. CDR3 in DNA: TGTGCCACAGGGACTAGCGGGAGCACGAACACCGGGGAGCTGTTTTTT.

This clone is medium-sized (0.01 to 0.1%) by share. The chain carries TRBV6-1 and TRBJ2-7; the D gene is possibly TRBD2 (6 bases). CDR3 size: 16 residues. Trimming shortened V by 2 bases and J by 2 bases, and 16 bases separated the two germline ends. CDR1 and CDR2 (germline): MNHNS, SASEGT. The CDR3 DNA follows: TGTGCCAGCAGTGAAAGTTCGGGGCGGGGTCCCTACGAGCAGTACTTC. This codes for CASSESSGRGPYEQYF.

The sample holds one count of this clone. This rearrangement joins TRBV6-5 to TRBJ1-5, with D possibly TRBD1 on 5 matching bases. The CDR3 contains 15 residues. V lost 6 bases and J lost 1, with 13 bases in between. Per germline, CDR1 MNHEY and CDR2 SVGAGI. The CDR3 loop reads CASSPGGESNQPQHF. In nucleotides, the CDR3 is TGTGCCAGCAGCCCGGGGGGGGAAAGCAATCAGCCCCAGCATTTT.

This chain connects TRBV5-1 to TRBJ2-3; D might be TRBD1 or TRBD2, each matching 5 bases. V was trimmed by 4 bases and J by 3 bases, leaving 12 bases between them. Germline values: CDR1 SGHRS, CDR2 YFSETQ. The CDR3 covers 14 residues. DNA for the CDR3: TGCGCCAGCAGCCGACCGGGACGTACAGATACGCAGTATTTT. Amino acids: CASSRPGRTDTQYF.

The chain couples TRBV7-9 to TRBJ2-1, with TRBD2 as a possible D gene (5 bases). The germline CDR1 and CDR2 sequences are SEHNR and FQNEAQ (reference sequence). The germline V and J ends were trimmed by 7 bases and 0 bases, with 16 bases remaining between them. The CDR3 extends over 16 amino acids. In nucleotides, the CDR3 is TGTGCCAGCAACAACGGGGATTTAAACTCCTACAATGAGCAGTTCTTC. This encodes CASNNGDLNSYNEQFF.

The genes are TRBV5-4 and TRBJ1-2; D unclear. Deletions cut 2 bases from V and 4 bases from J, with 12 bases between. This CDR3 contains 14 residues. The germline gives CDR1 SGHNT, CDR2 YYREEE (reference sequence). The CDR3 sequence: CASSFGEVLYGYTF. The CDR3 DNA is TGTGCCAGCAGCTTCGGAGAAGTGCTCTATGGCTACACCTTC.

The chain employs TRBV5-6 and TRBJ2-7; D may be TRBD1 (6 bases). The V end was cut by 0 bases, the J end by 4 bases, with 11 bases between. The CDR3 spans 14 residues. Germline CDR1 and CDR2: SGHDT and YYEEEE. For the CDR3, the DNA is TGTGCCAGCAGCTTGGAAAGGGGGAAATACGAGCAGTACTTC. Translating it yields CASSLERGKYEQYF.

The V call is TRBV19, the J call TRBJ2-7; no firm D call. V was trimmed by 3 bases and J by 2 bases, leaving 17 bases between them. The CDR3 has 16 residues. The germline CDR1 and CDR2 sequences are LNHDA and SQIVND (reference sequence). Here the CDR3 reads CASSISGPLGPYEQYF. DNA of the CDR3: TGTGCCAGTAGTATTTCGGGCCCACTCGGCCCCTACGAGCAGTACTTC. Variable domain in full (rest from reference TRBV19 and TRBJ2-7): DGGITQSPKYLFRKEGQNVTLSCEQNLNHDAMYWYRQDPGQGLRLIYYSQIVNDFQKGDIAEGYSVSREKKESFPLTVTSAQKNPTAFYLCASSISGPLGPYEQYFGPGTRLTVT.

This chain connects TRBV11-3 to TRBJ2-1; tentative D call: TRBD2 (5 bases). V lost 5 bases and J lost 8, with 13 bases in between. The CDR3 totals 13 residues. Germline V lookup: CDR1 SGHNT, CDR2 YENEEA. CDR3: CASSTGSGDEQFF. CDR3 sequence (DNA): TGTGCCAGCAGCACGGGGAGTGGGGATGAGCAGTTCTTC.

This clone was seen a handful of times. The chain carries TRBV4-1 and TRBJ2-7; 10 positions match TRBD2. The CDR3 consists of 15 residues. The germline CDR1 and CDR2 sequences are MGHRA and YSYEKL. V was pared by 6 bases and J by 3 bases, with 8 bases of the junction left unmatched. DNA of the CDR3: TGCGCCAGCAGAAAGTCCTCTAGCGGGAGCTACGAGCAGTACTTC. This gives the protein CASRKSSSGSYEQYF.

The V gene is TRBV9, the J gene TRBJ2-3; perhaps D is TRBD1 or TRBD2 (5 bases each). V was cut by 0 bases and J by 3 bases, with 17 bases left in between. CDR3 length: 17 amino acids. The V gene's germline CDR1 is SGDLS and CDR2 YYNGEE. The CDR3 protein is CASSVGQSGSATDTQYF. As DNA, the CDR3 is TGTGCCAGCAGCGTAGGGCAGTCAGGGAGTGCGACAGATACGCAGTATTTT.

V is TRBV9 and J is TRBJ2-5; 9 nucleotides agree with TRBD2. This CDR3 has 18 residues. Germline trimming cut 0 bases from V and 0 bases from J; bases unmatched to any gene: 9. Germline values: CDR1 SGDLS, CDR2 YYNGEE. Written as DNA, the CDR3 is TGTGCCAGCAGCGTAGCTAGGAGGGTAGCGGGAGACCAAGAGACCCAGTACTTC. This translates into CASSVARRVAGDQETQYF.

V is TRBV5-1 and J is TRBJ2-1; D not resolved. CDR3 length equals 16 residues. The V and J ends lost 3 bases and 7 bases respectively, with 20 bases between them. Germline V gene sequence: CDR1 SGHRS, CDR2 YFSETQ. The CDR3 protein is CASSYIPVAGWNEQFF. The CDR3 nucleotides read TGCGCCAGCAGCTATATCCCCGTGGCTGGATGGAATGAGCAGTTCTTC.

The V and J genes are TRBV30 and TRBJ2-4, with TRBD2 matching 8 bases. V lost 0 bases to trimming and J lost 3 bases; unmatched junction nucleotides: 13. The CDR3 length is 18 residues. Germline CDR1 and CDR2: GTSNPN and SVGIG (reference sequence). For the CDR3, the DNA is TGTGCCTGGAGTGTGGCGAGCGGGAGTTACGGAGTCAAAAACATTCAGTACTTC. Protein sequence: CAWSVASGSYGVKNIQYF.